This T cell receptor beta chain was identified in a study of blood T cell repertoires in COVID-19. The CDR3 is made up of 14 amino acids. V was clipped by 3 bases and J by 0 bases, with 11 bases between them. Germline V CDR1 and CDR2: DFQATT, SNEGSKA (reference sequence). Clones were read by immunoSEQ multiplex PCR, and TCRdb kept only the in-frame ones, dropping some. The sample has about 220,000 clones, about nine tenths seen once. This rearrangement joins TRBV20-1 to TRBJ1-1, with no clear D. The sequencing sample was made of PBMCs or T cells enriched from blood (not recorded which). The sequence was collected from a woman between 35 and 50 years old with acute COVID-19. CDR3 DNA: TGCAGTGCTAGTGTACAGAGAATGAACACTGAAGCTTTCTTT. It is translated as CSASVQRMNTEAFF.